This paragraph covers one T cell receptor (beta chain) sequence. What it binds is not known. The CDR3 covers 14 residues. Germline V gene lookup returns CDR1 SGHRS and CDR2 YFSETQ. V lost 4 bases and J lost 2; bases outside the gene matches: 3. The sample comes from a study of cytomegalovirus exposure and HLA in healthy donors. General study results and limits: Usually a TCR sequence was rare, but some public TCRs were found in many donors. Testing in vitro showed a few CMV-associated chains specific for CMV antigens.

Vbeta (60) and Jbeta (13) primers were used in the PCR. The repertoire was sequenced with immunoSEQ multiplex PCR; TCRdb's copy has only in-frame clones and lacks some. This sample carries 170,000 or so clones, over 70% of them seen once, and the ten largest clones take over 3%. The specimen was PBMCs. The gene calls are TRBV5-1 and TRBJ2-3; 8 positions agree with TRBD2. The TCR originated in a woman aged 45-65 years in good health and CMV-seropositive. The CDR3 loop is CASSPGLATDTQYF. CDR3 coding DNA: TGCGCCAGCAGCCCAGGACTAGCCACAGATACGCAGTATTTT.